Shown below are 18 T cell receptor beta chains from a single sample sequenced in a study of identical twins' blood T cells. Each CDR3 protein is one row after TCRdb ran MiXCR on the 5' RACE reads. The profile shows fewer than 450,000 distinct CDR3 sequences, about 28% of them singletons. Sequenced sample: PBMCs. Receptors were obtained from a woman between 18 and 50 years old in good health.

This clonotype has only a few counts. As the CDR3 is not closed by the conserved phenylalanine or tryptophan, this likely results from a read error. This sequence joins TRBV14 and TRBJ2-7; D is undetermined. The CDR3 contains 12 residues. From germline, CDR1 is SGHDN and CDR2 FVKESK. The CDR3 spells CVSSQDYSKQYS. The CDR3 region has the DNA TGTGTCAGCAGCCAAGATTATTCGAAGCAGTACTCC.

This clonotype was detected a few times. The CDR3 nucleotides read TGCGCCAGCAGCTGGCAGGGGGGTAATGAAAAACTGTTTTTT. Its translation is CASSWQGGNEKLFF. J is TRBJ1-4 and V is TRBV5-1; 7 bases fit TRBD1. This CDR3 comprises 14 residues. Germline assignment: CDR1 SGHRS and CDR2 YFSETQ. Trimming cost V 3 bases and J 4 bases; bases outside gene matches: 3.

This clonotype was recorded only once. V usage is TRBV7-7 and J usage is TRBJ1-4; D gene ambiguous. Trimming cost V 5 bases and J 5 bases, with 9 bases left between them. Per the germline V gene, CDR1 is SSHAT and CDR2 is FNYEAQ (reference sequence). The CDR3 runs to 13 residues. CDR3 nucleotides: TGTGCCAGCAGCGCAGAGTTCAATGAAAAACTGTTTTTT. Protein sequence: CASSAEFNEKLFF.

In regard to this clonotype: With a much larger clone just one base away, this may be a read error. The gene calls are TRBV20-1 and TRBJ1-1; 8 nucleotides agree with TRBD1. The length of the CDR3 is 18 residues. CDR1 and CDR2 from the germline V gene are DFQATT and SNEGSKA (reference sequence). V gave up 1 base and J gave up 3 bases; unmatched junction bases: 16. This CDR3 is CSARGQGARKPMDTEAFF. The DNA for the CDR3 is TGCAGTGCTAGAGGGCAGGGGGCACGGAAACCTATGGACACTGAAGCTTTCTTT.

The chain links TRBV20-1 to TRBJ2-1, with D possibly being TRBD1 (6 bases). Per the germline V gene, CDR1 is DFQATT and CDR2 is SNEGSKA (reference sequence). The CDR3 contains 10 residues. Deletions cut 3 bases from V and 14 bases from J, with 11 bases between. The CDR3 sequence: CSASGDKEFF. CDR3 nucleotides: TGCAGTGCTAGTGGGGACAAGGAGTTCTTC.

This sequence joins TRBV20-1 and TRBJ2-2; weak D call: TRBD2 (5 bases). CDR1 is DFQATT and CDR2 is SNEGSKA in the germline V gene (reference sequence). CDR3 length equals 14 residues. Trimming removed 7 bases from V and 1 base from J, with 13 bases in between. The CDR3 DNA reads as TGCAGTGTCTCCGGGGAAAGGAACACCGGGGAGCTGTTTTTT. It codes for CSVSGERNTGELFF.

The genes are TRBV10-3 and TRBJ1-1; weak D call: TRBD1 (6 bases). The CDR3 length is 14 residues. CDR1 is ENHRY and CDR2 is SYGVKD in the germline V gene. The V end lost 0 bases, the J end lost 1 base, and 6 bases lay between the germline ends. The chain's CDR3 is CAISESGQNTEAFF. As DNA, the CDR3 is TGTGCCATCAGTGAGTCGGGACAGAACACTGAAGCTTTCTTT.

Remarks on this clonotype: A read error is possible here, since a much larger clone lies one base away. The V call is TRBV29-1, the J call TRBJ1-1; 10 bases map to TRBD1. Germline lookup yields CDR1 SQVTM and CDR2 ANQGSEA. The CDR3 loop spans 13 amino acids. CDR3 residues: CSVRQGANAEAFF. In nucleotides, the CDR3 is TGCAGCGTGAGACAGGGGGCGAACGCTGAAGCTTTCTTT.

The rearrangement joins TRBV20-1 to TRBJ1-1, with D unclear. This CDR3 is built from 11 residues. Germline CDR1 is DFQATT and CDR2 is SNEGSKA (reference sequence). CDR3 in amino acids: CSALWNTEAFF. CDR3 DNA: TGCAGCGCCCTATGGAACACTGAAGCTTTCTTT.

DNA for the CDR3: TGTGCCAGCAGTAACAGGGAGGCTGGAAACACCATATATTTT. It yields the protein CASSNREAGNTIYF. V and J are TRBV12-3 or TRBV12-4 and TRBJ1-3; the D gene is possibly TRBD1 (6 bases). V lost 5 bases and J lost 2, with 10 bases in between. The CDR3 extends over 14 amino acids.

The chain couples TRBV19 to TRBJ1-1, with D unclear. This CDR3 spans 12 amino acids. Trimming took off 7 bases at V and 0 bases at J, with 6 bases between the two ends. Germline V lookup: CDR1 LNHDA, CDR2 SQIVND (reference sequence). This chain's CDR3 is CASKKMNTEAFF. In DNA form, the CDR3 reads TGTGCCAGTAAAAAGATGAACACTGAAGCTTTCTTT.

This clonotype has just a few counts. This chain joins TRBV20-1 and TRBJ2-2, with D unresolved. Germline V gene lookup returns CDR1 DFQATT and CDR2 SNEGSKA (reference sequence). This CDR3 is 14 amino acids long. Trimming pared 6 bases from V and 1 base from J, leaving 12 bases between. CDR3: CSAPSRKNTGELFF. CDR3 sequence (DNA): TGCAGTGCCCCAAGCCGGAAGAACACCGGGGAGCTGTTTTTT.

This clonotype was observed many times. The gene calls are TRBV29-1 and TRBJ1-1; D remains unclear. Trimming shortened V by 5 bases and J by 0 bases, and 10 bases separated the two germline ends. Germline CDR1 reads SQVTM; CDR2 reads ANQGSEA. This CDR3 has 13 residues. The chain's CDR3 is CSVRRAMNTEAFF. The CDR3 region has the DNA TGCAGCGTTAGACGCGCCATGAACACTGAAGCTTTCTTT.

The V gene is TRBV6-1, the J gene TRBJ2-7; D unresolved. Per the germline V gene, CDR1 is MNHNS and CDR2 is SASEGT. Between the trimmed V and J ends, which lost 2 bases and 6 bases, there was a span of 5 bases. There are 11 residues in the CDR3. The CDR3 region is CASSEWSEQYF. The DNA for the CDR3 is TGTGCCAGCAGTGAATGGAGCGAGCAGTACTTC.

CDR3 region: CASSKAISQKAFF. As DNA, the CDR3 is TGTGCCAGCAGCAAAGCGATTTCACAGAAAGCTTTCTTT. This rearrangement joins TRBV21-1 to TRBJ1-1. TRBV21-1 constitutes a pseudogene. The CDR3 is 13 residues long.

This clonotype showed up just a few times. V usage is TRBV29-1 and J usage is TRBJ2-1; 8 nucleotides match TRBD1. Trimming removed 4 bases from V and 6 bases from J; junction bases left unmatched: 14. The CDR3 loop spans 16 amino acids. The germline gives CDR1 SQVTM, CDR2 ANQGSEA. The CDR3: CSVVSGRGLTCNEQFF. The CDR3 coding sequence is TGCAGCGTTGTATCGGGCAGGGGGCTTACCTGCAATGAGCAGTTCTTC.

This CDR3 reads CSAPAERENYGYTF. The CDR3 nucleotides read TGCAGTGCCCCCGCCGAGAGAGAGAACTATGGCTACACCTTC. The chain couples TRBV20-1 to TRBJ1-2; D gene ambiguous. There are 14 residues in the CDR3. The germline CDR1 and CDR2 sequences are DFQATT and SNEGSKA (reference sequence). The V gene lost 6 bases and the J gene lost 2 bases, with 16 bases spanning the gap.

The chain combines TRBV5-1 with TRBJ1-4; weak D call: TRBD1 (5 bases). There are 14 residues in the CDR3. Looked up from germline, CDR1 is SGHRS and CDR2 is YFSETQ. V was shortened by 1 base and J by 7 bases, with 11 bases between the two germline ends. The CDR3 nucleotides read TGCGCCAGCAGCTTGCAGGGTCGGAGTGAAAAACTGTTTTTT. Translation: CASSLQGRSEKLFF.